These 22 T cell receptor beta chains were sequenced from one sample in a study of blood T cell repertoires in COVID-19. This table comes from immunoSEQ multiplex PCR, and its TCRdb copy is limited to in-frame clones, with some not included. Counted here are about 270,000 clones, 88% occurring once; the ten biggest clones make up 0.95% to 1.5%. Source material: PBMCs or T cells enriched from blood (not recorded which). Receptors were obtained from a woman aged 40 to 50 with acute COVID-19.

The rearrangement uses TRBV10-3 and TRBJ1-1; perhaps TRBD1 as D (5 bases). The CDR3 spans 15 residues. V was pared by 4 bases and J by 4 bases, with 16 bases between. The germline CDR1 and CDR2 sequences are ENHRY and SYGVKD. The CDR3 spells CAISANTGGSTEAFF. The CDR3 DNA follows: TGTGCCATCAGTGCCAATACCGGGGGGAGCACTGAAGCTTTCTTT.

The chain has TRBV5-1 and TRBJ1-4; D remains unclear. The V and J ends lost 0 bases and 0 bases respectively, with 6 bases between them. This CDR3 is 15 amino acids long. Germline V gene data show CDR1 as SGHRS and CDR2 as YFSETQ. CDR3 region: CASSLGASTNEKLFF. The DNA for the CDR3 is TGCGCCAGCAGCTTGGGGGCCTCAACTAATGAAAAACTGTTTTTT.

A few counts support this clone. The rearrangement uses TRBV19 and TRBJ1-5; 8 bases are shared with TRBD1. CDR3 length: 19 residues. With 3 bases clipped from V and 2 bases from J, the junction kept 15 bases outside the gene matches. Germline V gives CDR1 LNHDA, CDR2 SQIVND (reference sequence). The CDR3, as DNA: TGTGCCAGTAGTATCTTGTACAGGGGGGACGGTGAGGGCAATCAGCCCCAGCATTTT. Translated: CASSILYRGDGEGNQPQHF.

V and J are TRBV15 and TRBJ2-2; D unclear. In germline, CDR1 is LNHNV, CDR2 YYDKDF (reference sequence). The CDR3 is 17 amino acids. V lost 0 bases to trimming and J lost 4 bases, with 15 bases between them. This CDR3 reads CATSRDLHSFGTGELFF. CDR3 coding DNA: TGTGCCACCAGCAGAGATCTGCACAGCTTCGGCACCGGGGAGCTGTTTTTT.

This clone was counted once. CDR3 nucleotide sequence: TGCAGTGCTAGTCCCCCAGTCCTCTCTGGAAACACCATATATTTT. Translated: CSASPPVLSGNTIYF. V usage is TRBV20-1 and J usage is TRBJ1-3; unclear D gene. V lost 3 bases and J lost 0, with 12 bases in between. This CDR3 contains 15 residues. Per germline, CDR1 DFQATT and CDR2 SNEGSKA (reference sequence).

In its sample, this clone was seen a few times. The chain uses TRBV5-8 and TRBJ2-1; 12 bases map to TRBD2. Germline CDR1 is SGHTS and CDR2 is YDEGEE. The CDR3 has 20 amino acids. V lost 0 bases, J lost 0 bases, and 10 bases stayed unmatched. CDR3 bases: TGTGCCAGCAGCTTGGCCGCGCTAGCGGGAGGGCCCTTCTCCTACAATGAGCAGTTCTTC. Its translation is CASSLAALAGGPFSYNEQFF. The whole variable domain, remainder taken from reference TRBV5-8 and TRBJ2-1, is EAGVTQSPTHLIKTRGQQATLRCSPISGHTSVYWYQQALGLGLQFLLWYDEGEERNRGNFPPRFSGRQFPNYSSELNVNALELEDSALYLCASSLAALAGGPFSYNEQFFGPGTRLTVL.

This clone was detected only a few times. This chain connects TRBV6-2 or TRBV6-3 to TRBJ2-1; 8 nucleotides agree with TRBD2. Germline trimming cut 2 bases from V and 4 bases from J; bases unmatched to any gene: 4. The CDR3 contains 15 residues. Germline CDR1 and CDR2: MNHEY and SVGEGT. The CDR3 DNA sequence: TGTGCCAGCAGTTACAGGCCTAGCGGGTACAATGAGCAGTTCTTC. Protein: CASSYRPSGYNEQFF.

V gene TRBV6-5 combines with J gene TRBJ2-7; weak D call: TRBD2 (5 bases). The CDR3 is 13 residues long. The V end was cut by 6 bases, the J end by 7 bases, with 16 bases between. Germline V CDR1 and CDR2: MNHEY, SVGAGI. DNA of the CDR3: TGTGCCAGCAGAAGGACGGGTACGGGGGAGCAGTACGTC. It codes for CASRRTGTGEQYV.

The CDR3 sequence is CASSFGRQAGTEAFF. CDR3 in DNA: TGTGCCAGCAGCTTCGGAAGGCAGGCGGGTACTGAAGCTTTCTTT. The V call is TRBV7-2, the J call TRBJ1-1; D ambiguous. There are 15 residues in the CDR3. Germline CDR1 SGHTA, CDR2 FQGNSA. V shed 3 bases and J shed 5 bases, with 16 bases lying between them.

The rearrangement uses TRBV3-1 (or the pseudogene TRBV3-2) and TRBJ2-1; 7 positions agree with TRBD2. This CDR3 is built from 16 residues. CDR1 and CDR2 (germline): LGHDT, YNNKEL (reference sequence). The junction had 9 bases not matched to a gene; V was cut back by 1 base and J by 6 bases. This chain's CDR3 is CASSQVLRGRSNEQFF. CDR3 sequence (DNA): TGTGCCAGCAGCCAAGTTCTTCGCGGGAGATCCAATGAGCAGTTCTTC.

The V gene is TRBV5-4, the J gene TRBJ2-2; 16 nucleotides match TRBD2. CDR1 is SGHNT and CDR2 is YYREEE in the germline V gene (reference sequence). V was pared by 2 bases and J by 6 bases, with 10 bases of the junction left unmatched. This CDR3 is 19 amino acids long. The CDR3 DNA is TGTGCCAGCAGCTTCGCCGGGACTAGCGGGAGGGGGAAATCCGGGGAGCTGTTTTTT. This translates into CASSFAGTSGRGKSGELFF.

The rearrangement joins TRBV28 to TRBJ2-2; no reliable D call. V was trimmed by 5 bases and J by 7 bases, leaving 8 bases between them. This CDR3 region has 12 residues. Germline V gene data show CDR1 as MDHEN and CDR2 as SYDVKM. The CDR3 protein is CASSLPSGELFF. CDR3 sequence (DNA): TGTGCCAGCAGTCTCCCTAGCGGGGAGCTGTTTTTT.

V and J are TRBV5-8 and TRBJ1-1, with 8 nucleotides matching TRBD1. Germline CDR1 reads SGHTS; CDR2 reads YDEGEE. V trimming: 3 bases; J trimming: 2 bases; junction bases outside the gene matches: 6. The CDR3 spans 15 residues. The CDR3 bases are TGTGCCAGCAGCTGGGACAGGACGGTTAACACTGAAGCTTTCTTT. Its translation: CASSWDRTVNTEAFF.

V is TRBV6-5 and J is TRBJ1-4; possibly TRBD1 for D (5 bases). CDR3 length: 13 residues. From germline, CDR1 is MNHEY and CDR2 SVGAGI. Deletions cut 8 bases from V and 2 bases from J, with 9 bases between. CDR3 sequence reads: CASGRGTNEKLFF. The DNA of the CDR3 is TGTGCCAGCGGTCGGGGGACTAATGAAAAACTGTTTTTT.

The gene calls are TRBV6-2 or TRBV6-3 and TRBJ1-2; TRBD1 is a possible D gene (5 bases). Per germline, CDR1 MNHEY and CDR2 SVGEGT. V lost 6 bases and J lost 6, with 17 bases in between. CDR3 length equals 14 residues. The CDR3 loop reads CASSGSAGWHGYTF. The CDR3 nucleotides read TGTGCCAGCAGCGGGTCAGCAGGGTGGCATGGCTACACCTTC.

For the CDR3, the DNA is TGTGCCAGCAGCTCAGGTAGGGGGCGTCAGCCCCAGCATTTT. Its translation is CASSSGRGRQPQHF. The chain has TRBV7-9 and TRBJ1-5; 7 nucleotides line up with TRBD1. There are 14 residues in the CDR3. Germline CDR1 reads SEHNR; CDR2 reads FQNEAQ (reference sequence). With V trimmed by 4 bases and J by 6 bases, 6 bases remained unmatched.

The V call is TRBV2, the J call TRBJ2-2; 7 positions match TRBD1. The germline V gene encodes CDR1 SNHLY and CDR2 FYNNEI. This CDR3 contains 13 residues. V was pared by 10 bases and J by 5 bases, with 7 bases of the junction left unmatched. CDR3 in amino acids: CAITGVLTGELFF. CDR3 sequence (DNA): TGTGCCATCACAGGGGTATTAACCGGGGAGCTGTTTTTT.

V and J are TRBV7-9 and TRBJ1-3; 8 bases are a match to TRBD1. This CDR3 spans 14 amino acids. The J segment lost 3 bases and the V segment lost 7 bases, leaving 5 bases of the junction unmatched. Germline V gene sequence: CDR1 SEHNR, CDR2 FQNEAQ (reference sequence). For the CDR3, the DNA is TGTGCCAGCACCTCCAGGGGGCATGGAAACACCATATATTTT. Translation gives CASTSRGHGNTIYF.

Here the CDR3 DNA reads TGTGCCAGCAGGTCAAGGTCGTTTGGGAGGGCCTACAATGAGCAGTTCTTC. It translates to CASRSRSFGRAYNEQFF. V usage is TRBV7-9 and J usage is TRBJ2-1; 7 bases are shared with TRBD2. This CDR3 comprises 17 residues. Losses at the gene ends were 6 bases for V and 2 bases for J; bases not matched to a gene: 13. Germline V gives CDR1 SEHNR, CDR2 FQNEAQ (reference sequence).

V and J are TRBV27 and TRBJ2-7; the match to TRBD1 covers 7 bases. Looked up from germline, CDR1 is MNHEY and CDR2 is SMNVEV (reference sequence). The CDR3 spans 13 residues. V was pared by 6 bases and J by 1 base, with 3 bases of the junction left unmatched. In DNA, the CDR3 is TGTGCCAGCAGGATGACAGGGTCCTACGAGCAGTACGTC. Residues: CASRMTGSYEQYV.

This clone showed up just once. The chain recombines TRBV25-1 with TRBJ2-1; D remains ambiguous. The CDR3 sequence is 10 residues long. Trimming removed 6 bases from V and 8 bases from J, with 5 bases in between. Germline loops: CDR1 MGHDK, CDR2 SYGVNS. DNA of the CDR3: TGTGCCAGCAGGCGCGATGAGCAGTTCTTC. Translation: CASRRDEQFF.

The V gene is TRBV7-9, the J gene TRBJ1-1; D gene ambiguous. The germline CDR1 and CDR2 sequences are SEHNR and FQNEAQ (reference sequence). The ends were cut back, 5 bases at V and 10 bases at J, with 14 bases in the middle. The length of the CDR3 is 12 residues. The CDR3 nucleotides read TGTGCCAGCAGCCCCGATTTATACGGAGCTTTCTTT. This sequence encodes CASSPDLYGAFF.